This T cell receptor beta chain was profiled in a study of shared clonotypes between healthy human individuals (dated by TCRdb to about 2020). Study-wide context: Three men and a couple of women, aged 18 to 49 years, made up the cohort. For each donor, CD4 naive and CD4 memory were each run on three plates, CD8 naive on two plates, and CD8 memory on one plate. To estimate repertoire size and how much clonotype sharing occurs between individuals, the study deeply sequenced the blood TCR repertoires of about five healthy adults. To increase sequencing depth and limit assay-specific biases, TCR repertoire library preparation and sequencing were carried out by different laboratories using diverse techniques. Per donor, leukapheresis produced somewhere between about 0.9 and 10 billion PBMCs.

This clone showed up just once. Its antigen target is currently unknown. Within one base of it there is no much larger clone, and no base qualities were kept. Looking up the germline V gene yields CDR1 MNHEY and CDR2 SVGAGI. V was cut back by 0 bases and J by 2 bases, leaving a gap of 8 bases between them. The CDR3, from cysteine to phenylalanine, totals 16 residues. Only the CDR3 part of the read is kept: 48 bases, read in frame from the first base. Donors were healthy HIV-negative adults with no recently reported acute infections or vaccinations. Every donor was a Caucasian adult residing in Nashville, Tennessee, USA. Magnetic negative selection was used to enrich CD4+ T cells, after which naive cells were positively selected on CD45RA and the negative fraction became the memory subset. Blood was obtained by leukapheresis, after which PBMCs were separated by Ficoll-Histopaque density gradient centrifugation and cryopreserved in liquid nitrogen vapor phase. Analytical flow cytometry was used to check the purity and quantity of each magnetically sorted T cell population. From each sorted fraction, genomic DNA was isolated and quantified by UV absorbance on a Nanodrop 2000c.

Summary of the overall study and its limitations: Higher generation probabilities were observed for clonotypes shared by all four sorted-subset donors than for non-shared clonotypes. Based on pairwise subsampling, the degree of clonotype sharing among donors was expected to be affected by sequencing depth. Larger estimated clonotype richness was generally found for naive subsets than for memory subsets. The small number of donors limited the genetic and exposure-history diversity represented. Incomplete sequencing was indicated by rarefaction of sorted-subset datasets, despite the large sequencing depth. Sampling was restricted to blood, and TCR repertoires in tissue are likely to differ from TCR repertoires in blood. When a few donors were compared, the shared fraction of clonotypes was around 5.1% for naive CD4, around 4% for naive CD8, 2.3% for memory CD4, and under 0.5% for memory CD8.

Using the deep immunoSEQ assay, TCR CDR3 regions were amplified from genomic DNA by multiplex PCR. Extracted genomic DNA from each cell subset was spread evenly across all wells of several immunoSEQ 96-well plates, with each plate serving as a replicate. For sorted subsets, approximately 200 ng of genomic DNA, equivalent to some 30,000 T cell genomes, went into each replicate PCR. Purified libraries were quantified with a Qubit 3.0 fluorometer, sized on a Bioanalyzer 2100, and re-quantified with the KAPA Library Quantification kit. Every immunoSEQ 96-well plate was sequenced on a dedicated single-read 150-cycle Illumina NextSeq 550 flow cell. As for how the authors treated the data: The immunoSEQ output contained only junctional sequences without quality scores, so filtering could not match that applied to full-length reads. To assign V/J genes and CDR3, sequences were annotated against IMGT germline references using PyIR, a Python wrapper for IgBLAST v1.9. Reads with weak V/J assignments (E-value above 1e-6), missing CDR3, stop codons, out-of-frame junctions, or ambiguous translated residues were removed. V3J clonotypes were defined by identical inferred V gene, J gene, and CDR3 amino acid sequence. The percentage overlap between two repertoires was calculated by dividing the number of shared unique clonotypes by the size of the smaller repertoire. Richness of each repertoire was evaluated using RTK rarefaction, the Chao1 estimator, and Recon v2.1 estimates of unobserved clonotypes. Generation probabilities for all TCRbeta clonotypes obtained by the gDNA method from several donors were computed using OLGA. Not all clones reach the TCRdb copy of this immuneACCESS table, which keeps in-frame sequences only. Checked studies attribute under half of the gap to unresolved V genes and leave the rest unexplained. V and J calls and clone size are as listed in that table; D and trimming were resolved from the DNA. The sample has 2 million to 2.5 million clones on record, 95% of them singletons. Roughly 0.13% of the sample is held by the ten biggest clonotypes.

This TCR derives from a young man in good health. The V and J genes are TRBV6-5 and TRBJ2-6, with the identity of the D gene unclear. Source material: naive CD4+ T cells sorted from blood. In the paper's terms, the cell subset or site label means: CD45RA+ positively selected. The base sequence is TGTGCCAGCAGTTACTCGACGTGGGCTGGGGCCAACGTCCTGACTTTC. It translates to CASSYSTWAGANVLTF.